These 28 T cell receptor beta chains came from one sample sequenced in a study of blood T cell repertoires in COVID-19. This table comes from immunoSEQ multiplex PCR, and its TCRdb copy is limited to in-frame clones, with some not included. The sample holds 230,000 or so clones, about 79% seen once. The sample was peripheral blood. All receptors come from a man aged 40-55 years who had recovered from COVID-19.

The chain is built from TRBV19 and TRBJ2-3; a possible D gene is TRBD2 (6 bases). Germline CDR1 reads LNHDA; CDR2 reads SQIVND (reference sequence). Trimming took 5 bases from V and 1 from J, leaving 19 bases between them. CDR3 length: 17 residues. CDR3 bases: TGTGCCAGTAGTGGGAGGAGGGGATTTAAGGGCACAGATACGCAGTATTTT. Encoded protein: CASSGRRGFKGTDTQYF.

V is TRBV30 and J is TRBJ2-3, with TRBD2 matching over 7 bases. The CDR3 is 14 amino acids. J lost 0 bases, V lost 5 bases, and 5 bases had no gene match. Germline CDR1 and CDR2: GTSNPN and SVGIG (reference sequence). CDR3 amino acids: CAWERGPSTDTQYF. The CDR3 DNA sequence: TGTGCCTGGGAGCGGGGTCCTAGCACAGATACGCAGTATTTT.

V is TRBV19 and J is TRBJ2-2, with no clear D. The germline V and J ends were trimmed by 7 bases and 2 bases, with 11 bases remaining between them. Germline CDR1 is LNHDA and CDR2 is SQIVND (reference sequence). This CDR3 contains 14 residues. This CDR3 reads CASTWARNTGELFF. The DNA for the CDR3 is TGTGCCAGTACCTGGGCCAGAAACACCGGGGAGCTGTTTTTT.

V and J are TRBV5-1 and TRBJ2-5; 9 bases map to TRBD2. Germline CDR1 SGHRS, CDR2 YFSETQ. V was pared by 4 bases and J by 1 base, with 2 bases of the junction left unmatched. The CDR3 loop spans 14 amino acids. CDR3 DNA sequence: TGCGCCAGCAGCCAGACTAGCGGCCAAGAGACCCAGTACTTC. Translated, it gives CASSQTSGQETQYF.

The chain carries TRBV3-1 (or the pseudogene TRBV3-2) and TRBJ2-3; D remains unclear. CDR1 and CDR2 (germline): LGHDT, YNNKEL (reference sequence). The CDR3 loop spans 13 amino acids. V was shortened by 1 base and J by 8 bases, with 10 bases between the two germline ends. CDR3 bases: TGTGCCAGCAGCCAAGTGGCTGTTGGTACGCAGTATTTT. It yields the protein CASSQVAVGTQYF.

The CDR3 sequence is CARSSRGGNYGYTF. CDR3 DNA sequence: TGTGCCAGAAGCTCTAGGGGTGGGAACTATGGCTACACCTTC. This chain links TRBV5-3 with TRBJ1-2; possible D gene TRBD1, 5 bases. TRBV5-3 is identified as an open reading frame with a role that is uncertain. The CDR3 runs to 14 residues. V was cut by 3 bases and J by 2 bases, with 11 bases left in between.

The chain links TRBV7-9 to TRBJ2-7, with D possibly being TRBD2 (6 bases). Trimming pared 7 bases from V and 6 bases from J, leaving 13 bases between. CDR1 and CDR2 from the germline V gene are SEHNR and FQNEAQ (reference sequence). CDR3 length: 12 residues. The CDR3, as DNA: TGTGCCAGCAAATCAGGAGGGGCCGAGCAGTACTTC. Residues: CASKSGGAEQYF.

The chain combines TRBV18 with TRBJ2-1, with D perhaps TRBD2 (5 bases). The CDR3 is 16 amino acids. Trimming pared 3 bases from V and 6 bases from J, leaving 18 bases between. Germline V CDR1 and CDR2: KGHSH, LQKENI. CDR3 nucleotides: TGTGCCAGCTCACCCGGCACCGGAGGAGATTTCAATGAGCAGTTCTTC. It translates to CASSPGTGGDFNEQFF.

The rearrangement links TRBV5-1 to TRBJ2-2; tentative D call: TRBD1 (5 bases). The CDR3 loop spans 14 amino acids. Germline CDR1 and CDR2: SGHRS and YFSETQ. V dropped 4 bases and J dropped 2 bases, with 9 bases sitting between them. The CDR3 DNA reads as TGCGCCAGCAGCGAGCAGGGAAACACCGGGGAGCTGTTTTTT. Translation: CASSEQGNTGELFF.

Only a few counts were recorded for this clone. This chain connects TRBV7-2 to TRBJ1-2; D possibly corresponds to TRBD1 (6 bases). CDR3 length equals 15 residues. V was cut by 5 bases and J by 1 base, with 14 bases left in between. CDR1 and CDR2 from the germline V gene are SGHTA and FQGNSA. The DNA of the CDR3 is TGTGCCAGCAGCCCAGGACAGTGGAGTAACTATGGCTACACCTTC. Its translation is CASSPGQWSNYGYTF.

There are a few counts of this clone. CDR3 nucleotide sequence: TGTGCCATCACTCCTAGCGGAAGCTCCTACGAGCAGTACTTC. This gives the protein CAITPSGSSYEQYF. The chain joins TRBV10-3 to TRBJ2-7; TRBD2 matches 7 bases. Germline-derived CDR1 and CDR2 are ENHRY and SYGVKD. Trimming cost V 7 bases and J 0 bases; bases outside gene matches: 6. CDR3 length equals 14 residues.

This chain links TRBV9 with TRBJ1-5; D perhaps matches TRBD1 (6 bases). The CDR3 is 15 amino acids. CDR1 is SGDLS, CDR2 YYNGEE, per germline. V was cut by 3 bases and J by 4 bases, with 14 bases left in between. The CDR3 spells CASSGGTTNNQPQHF. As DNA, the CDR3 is TGTGCCAGCAGCGGGGGGACAACGAATAATCAGCCCCAGCATTTT. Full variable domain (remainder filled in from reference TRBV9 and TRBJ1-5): DSGVTQTPKHLITATGQRVTLRCSPRSGDLSVYWYQQSLDQGLQFLIQYYNGEERAKGNILERFSAQQFPDLHSELNLSSLELGDSALYFCASSGGTTNNQPQHFGDGTRLSIL.

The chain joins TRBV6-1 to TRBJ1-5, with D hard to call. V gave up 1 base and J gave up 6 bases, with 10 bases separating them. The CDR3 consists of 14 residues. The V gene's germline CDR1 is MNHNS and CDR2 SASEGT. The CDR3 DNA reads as TGTGCCAGCAGTGAAGGATTCGGAGGTCAGCCCCAGCATTTT. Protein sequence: CASSEGFGGQPQHF.

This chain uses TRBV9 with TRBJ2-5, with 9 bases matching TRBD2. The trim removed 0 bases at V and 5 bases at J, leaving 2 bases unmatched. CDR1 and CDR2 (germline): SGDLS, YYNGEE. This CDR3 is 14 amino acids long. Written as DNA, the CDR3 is TGTGCCAGCAGCGTAGAGAGCGGGAGGGAGACCCAGTACTTC. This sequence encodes CASSVESGRETQYF.

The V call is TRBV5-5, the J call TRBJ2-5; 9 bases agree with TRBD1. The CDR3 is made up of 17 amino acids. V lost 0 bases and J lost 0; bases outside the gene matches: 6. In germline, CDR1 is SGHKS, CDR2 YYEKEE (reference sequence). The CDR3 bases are TGTGCCAGCAGCTTGGGTTTCACAGGGGGCTACCAAGAGACCCAGTACTTC. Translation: CASSLGFTGGYQETQYF.

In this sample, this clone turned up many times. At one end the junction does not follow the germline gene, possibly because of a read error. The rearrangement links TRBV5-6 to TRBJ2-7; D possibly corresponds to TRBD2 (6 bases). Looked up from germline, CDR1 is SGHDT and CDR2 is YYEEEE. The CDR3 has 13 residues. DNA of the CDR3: TGTGCCAGCAGTTTGGAGGGAGTCTACGAGCAGTACTTC. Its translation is CASSLEGVYEQYF.

The chain's CDR3 is CASSEAQASYEQYF. CDR3 coding DNA: TGTGCCAGTAGTGAAGCACAGGCGTCCTACGAGCAGTACTTC. The chain carries TRBV19 and TRBJ2-7, with D tentatively TRBD1 (5 bases). Germline assignment: CDR1 LNHDA and CDR2 SQIVND (reference sequence). The CDR3 has 14 residues. V was pared by 5 bases and J by 1 base, with 12 bases between.

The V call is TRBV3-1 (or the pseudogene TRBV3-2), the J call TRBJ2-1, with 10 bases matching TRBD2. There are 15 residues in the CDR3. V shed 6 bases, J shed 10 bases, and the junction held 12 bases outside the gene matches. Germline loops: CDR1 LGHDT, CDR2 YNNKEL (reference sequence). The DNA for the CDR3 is TGTGCCAGCAGTCCCAGCGGGAGGGCCACATGGGAGCAGTTCTTC. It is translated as CASSPSGRATWEQFF.

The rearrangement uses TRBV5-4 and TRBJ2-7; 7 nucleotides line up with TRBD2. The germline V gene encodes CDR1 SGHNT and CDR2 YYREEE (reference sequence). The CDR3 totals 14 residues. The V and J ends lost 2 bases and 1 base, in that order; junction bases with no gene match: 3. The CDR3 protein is CASSLSGISYEQYF. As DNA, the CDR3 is TGTGCCAGCAGCTTAAGCGGGATTTCCTACGAGCAGTACTTC.

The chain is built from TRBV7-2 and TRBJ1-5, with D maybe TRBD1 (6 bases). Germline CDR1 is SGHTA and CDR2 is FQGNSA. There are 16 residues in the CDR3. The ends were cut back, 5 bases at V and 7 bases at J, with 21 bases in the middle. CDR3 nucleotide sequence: TGTGCCAGCAGCCCAACCGGACGGGGACATGGGCAGCCCCAGCATTTT. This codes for CASSPTGRGHGQPQHF.

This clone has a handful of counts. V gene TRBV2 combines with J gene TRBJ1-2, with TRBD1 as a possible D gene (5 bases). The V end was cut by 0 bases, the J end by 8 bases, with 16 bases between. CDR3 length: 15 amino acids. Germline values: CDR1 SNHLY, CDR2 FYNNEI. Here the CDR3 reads CASSEARGITSGYTF. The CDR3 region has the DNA TGTGCCAGCAGTGAAGCGCGGGGGATTACTAGCGGCTACACCTTC.

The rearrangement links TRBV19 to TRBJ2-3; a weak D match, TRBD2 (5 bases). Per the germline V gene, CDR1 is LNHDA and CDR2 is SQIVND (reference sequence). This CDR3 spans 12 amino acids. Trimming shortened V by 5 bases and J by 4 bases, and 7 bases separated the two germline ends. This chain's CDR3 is CASSELADTQYF. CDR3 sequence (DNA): TGTGCCAGTAGTGAACTAGCAGATACGCAGTATTTT.

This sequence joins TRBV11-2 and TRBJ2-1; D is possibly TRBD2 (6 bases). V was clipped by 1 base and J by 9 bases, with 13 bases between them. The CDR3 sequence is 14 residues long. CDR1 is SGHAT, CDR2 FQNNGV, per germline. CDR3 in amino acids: CASSLAGASGEQFF. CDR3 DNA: TGTGCCAGCAGCTTAGCGGGAGCCTCGGGTGAGCAGTTCTTC.

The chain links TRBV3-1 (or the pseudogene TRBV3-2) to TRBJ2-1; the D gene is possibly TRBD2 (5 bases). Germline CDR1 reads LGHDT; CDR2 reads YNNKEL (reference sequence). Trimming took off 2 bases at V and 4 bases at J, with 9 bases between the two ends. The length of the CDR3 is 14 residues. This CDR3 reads CASSQLDLYNEQFF. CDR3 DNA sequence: TGTGCCAGCAGCCAACTGGACTTGTACAATGAGCAGTTCTTC.

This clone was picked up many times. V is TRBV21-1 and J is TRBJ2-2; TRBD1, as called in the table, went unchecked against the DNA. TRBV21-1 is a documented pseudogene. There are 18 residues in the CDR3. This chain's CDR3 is CASSKEPLGTGGTGELFF. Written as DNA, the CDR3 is TGTGCCAGCAGCAAAGAACCGTTGGGGACAGGGGGCACCGGGGAGCTGTTTTTT.

DNA of the CDR3: TGTGCCAGCAGCTTGACTAGTGACGAGCAGTACTTC. It encodes CASSLTSDEQYF. The chain links TRBV7-9 to TRBJ2-7; D possibly corresponds to TRBD2 (6 bases). Germline assignment: CDR1 SEHNR and CDR2 FQNEAQ (reference sequence). The CDR3 length is 12 residues. Trimming cost V 3 bases and J 5 bases, with 8 bases left between them.

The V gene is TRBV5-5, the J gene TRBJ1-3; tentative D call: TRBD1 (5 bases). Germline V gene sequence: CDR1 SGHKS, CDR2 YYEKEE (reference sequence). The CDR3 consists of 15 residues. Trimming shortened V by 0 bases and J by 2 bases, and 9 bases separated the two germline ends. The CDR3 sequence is CASSLAAGAGNTIYF. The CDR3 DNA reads TGTGCCAGCAGCTTGGCGGCGGGGGCTGGAAACACCATATATTTT.

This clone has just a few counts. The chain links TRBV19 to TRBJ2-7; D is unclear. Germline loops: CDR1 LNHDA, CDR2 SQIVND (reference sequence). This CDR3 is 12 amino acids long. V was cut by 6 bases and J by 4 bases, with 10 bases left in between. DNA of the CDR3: TGTGCCAGTAGAGATCCAACATACGAGCAGTACTTC. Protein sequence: CASRDPTYEQYF.